The clone carrying this T cell receptor (beta chain) has a handful of counts. Antigen specificity is unknown. Multiple V-beta primers and a C-beta primer amplified TCRB from RNA. These TCRB libraries lack any described unique molecular identifiers. TCRdb re-analysed the multiplex PCR reads in MiXCR, keeping a single row per CDR3 protein. The table lists under 15,000 distinct CDR3 sequences, roughly 67% of them singletons. These data belong to a study of tumor-infiltrating lymphocytes in glioblastoma multiforme. Study conclusions and caveats: TCR plus mutation findings rest on a single glioblastoma patient.

Losses at the gene ends were 6 bases for V and 8 bases for J; bases not matched to a gene: 16. Germline lookup yields CDR1 SNHLY and CDR2 FYNNEI. This CDR3 comprises 16 residues. The genes are TRBV2 and TRBJ1-2; 9 bases fit TRBD1. The source of this sequence is a male donor with glioblastoma. The sample consisted of brain tumor tissue. Here the CDR3 reads CASSNYPGQGPEGYTF. The CDR3 bases are TGTGCCAGCAGCAATTATCCGGGACAGGGCCCGGAAGGCTACACCTTC.